This T cell receptor beta chain was identified in a study of post-analysis software for immune sequencing data. Overall study findings and caveats: When patients were compared with controls, about five TRBV segments were more frequent, TRBV5-6, TRBV5-1 and TRBV20-1 among them.

Tagging with unique molecular identifiers was a feature of the TCR beta cDNA libraries. TCRdb re-analysed the PCR reads in MiXCR, keeping a single row per CDR3 protein. The sample records 450,000 to 700,000 distinct CDR3 sequences, 40% to 50% being singletons. V was pared by 5 bases and J by 5 bases, with 9 bases of the junction left unmatched. The CDR3 length is 14 residues. In regard to this clonotype: Its antigen remains unidentified.

The sequence derives from a girl aged 10 to 17 with multiple sclerosis. The sequencing input was blood. This chain uses TRBV12-3 or TRBV12-4 with TRBJ2-7; 7 bases are shared with TRBD1. CDR3 protein: CASSISGQTDEQYF. CDR3 in DNA: TGTGCCAGCAGTATCTCGGGACAGACGGACGAGCAGTACTTC.